This note documents a single T cell receptor beta chain sequence. This sample was taken from a study of blood T cell repertoires in COVID-19. The V segment lost 4 bases and the J segment 7 bases; nucleotides outside the gene matches: 13. The CDR3 loop spans 16 amino acids. CDR1 and CDR2 from the germline V gene are SGHTS and YDEGEE. Clones were read by immunoSEQ multiplex PCR, and TCRdb kept only the in-frame ones, dropping some. Found here are around 190,000 clones, around 79% of them singletons; the top ten hold 9.5% to 15%. This chain connects TRBV5-8 to TRBJ2-1; 8 nucleotides line up with TRBD1. The source is a woman in her 50s with acute or convalescent COVID-19. Sequencing was done on a sample of peripheral blood. The CDR3 DNA reads as TGTGCCAGCAGCCGGCTCGGACAGGGATTGAAGAATGAGCAGTTCTTC. Translation: CASSRLGQGLKNEQFF.